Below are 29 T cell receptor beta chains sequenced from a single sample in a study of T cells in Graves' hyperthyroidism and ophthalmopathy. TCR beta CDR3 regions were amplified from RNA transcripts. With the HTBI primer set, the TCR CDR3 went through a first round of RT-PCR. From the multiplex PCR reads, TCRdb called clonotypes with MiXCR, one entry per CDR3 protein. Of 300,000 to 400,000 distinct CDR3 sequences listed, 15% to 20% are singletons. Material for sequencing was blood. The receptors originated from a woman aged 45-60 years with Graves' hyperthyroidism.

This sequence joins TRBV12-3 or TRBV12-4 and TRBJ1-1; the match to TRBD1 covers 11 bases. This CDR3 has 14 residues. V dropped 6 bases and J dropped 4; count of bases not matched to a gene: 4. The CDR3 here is CASRGGTGGTEAFF. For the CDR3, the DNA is TGTGCCAGCAGGGGTGGGACAGGGGGCACTGAAGCTTTCTTT.

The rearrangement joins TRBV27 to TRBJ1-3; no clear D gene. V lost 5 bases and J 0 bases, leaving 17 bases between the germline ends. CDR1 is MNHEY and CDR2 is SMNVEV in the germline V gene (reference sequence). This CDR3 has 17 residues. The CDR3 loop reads CASSQYPGPSSGNTIYF. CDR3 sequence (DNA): TGTGCCAGCAGTCAGTACCCCGGGCCTAGCTCTGGAAACACCATATATTTT.

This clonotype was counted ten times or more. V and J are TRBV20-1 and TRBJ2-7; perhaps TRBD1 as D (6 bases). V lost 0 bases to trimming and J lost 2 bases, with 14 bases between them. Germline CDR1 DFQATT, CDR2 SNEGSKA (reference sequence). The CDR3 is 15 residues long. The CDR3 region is CSAREGAGDPYEQYF. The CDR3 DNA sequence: TGCAGTGCTAGAGAGGGGGCGGGCGACCCCTACGAGCAGTACTTC.

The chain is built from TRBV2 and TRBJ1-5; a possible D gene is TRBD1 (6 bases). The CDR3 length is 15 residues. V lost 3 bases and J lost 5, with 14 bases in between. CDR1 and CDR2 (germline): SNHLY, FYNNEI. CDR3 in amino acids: CASSENRAEYQPQHF. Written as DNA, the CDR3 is TGTGCCAGCAGTGAGAACAGGGCCGAATATCAGCCCCAGCATTTT.

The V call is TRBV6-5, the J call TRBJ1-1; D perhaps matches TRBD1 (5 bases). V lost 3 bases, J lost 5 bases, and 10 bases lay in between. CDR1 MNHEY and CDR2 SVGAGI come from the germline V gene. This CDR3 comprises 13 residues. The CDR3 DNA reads TGTGCCAGCAGTTATGGGGCCCGAACTGAAGCTTTCTTT. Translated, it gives CASSYGARTEAFF.

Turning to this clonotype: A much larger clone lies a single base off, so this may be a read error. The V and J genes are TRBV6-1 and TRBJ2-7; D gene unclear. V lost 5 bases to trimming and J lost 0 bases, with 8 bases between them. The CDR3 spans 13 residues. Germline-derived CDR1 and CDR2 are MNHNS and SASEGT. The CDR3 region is CASSLANSYEQYF. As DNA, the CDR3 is TGTGCCAGCAGTTTGGCCAACTCCTACGAGCAGTACTTC.

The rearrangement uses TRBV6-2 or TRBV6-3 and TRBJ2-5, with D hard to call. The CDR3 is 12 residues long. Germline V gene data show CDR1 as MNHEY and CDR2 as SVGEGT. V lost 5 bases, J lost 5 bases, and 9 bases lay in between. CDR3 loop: CASSNLLETQYF. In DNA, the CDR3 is TGTGCCAGCAGTAACCTTTTGGAGACCCAGTACTTC.

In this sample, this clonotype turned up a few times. In DNA form, the CDR3 reads TGCAGCGCTACAGGGACAGGGACTTTAAACTATGGCTACACCTTC. It specifies CSATGTGTLNYGYTF. V gene TRBV29-1 combines with J gene TRBJ1-2, with 9 nucleotides matching TRBD1. Germline lookup yields CDR1 SQVTM and CDR2 ANQGSEA. V shed 7 bases and J 2 bases; nucleotides not matched to a gene: 11. CDR3 length: 15 amino acids.

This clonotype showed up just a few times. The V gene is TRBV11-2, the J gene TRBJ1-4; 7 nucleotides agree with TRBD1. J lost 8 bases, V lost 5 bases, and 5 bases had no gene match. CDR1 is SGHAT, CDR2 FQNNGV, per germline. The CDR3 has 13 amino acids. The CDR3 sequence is CASSGGQEEKLFF. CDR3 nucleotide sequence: TGTGCCAGCAGCGGCGGACAGGAAGAAAAACTGTTTTTT. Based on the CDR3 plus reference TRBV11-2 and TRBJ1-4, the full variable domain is EAGVAQSPRYKIIEKRQSVAFWCNPISGHATLYWYQQILGQGPKLLIQFQNNGVVDDSQLPKDRFSAERLKGVDSTLKIQPAKLEDSAVYLCASSGGQEEKLFFGSGTQLSVL.

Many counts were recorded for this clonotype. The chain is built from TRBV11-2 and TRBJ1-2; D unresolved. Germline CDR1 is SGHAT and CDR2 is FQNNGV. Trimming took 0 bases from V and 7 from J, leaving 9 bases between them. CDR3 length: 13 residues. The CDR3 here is CASSLDGQGGYTF. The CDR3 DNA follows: TGTGCCAGCAGCTTAGATGGGCAAGGTGGCTACACCTTC.

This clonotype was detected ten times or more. CDR3 DNA sequence: TGTGCCAGTCATGGGACTAGCGGTTTCAATGAGCAGTTCTTC. It codes for CASHGTSGFNEQFF. The V and J genes are TRBV27 and TRBJ2-1; 11 positions agree with TRBD2. Germline trimming cut 9 bases from V and 6 bases from J; bases unmatched to any gene: 7. Germline V gene data show CDR1 as MNHEY and CDR2 as SMNVEV (reference sequence). This CDR3 spans 14 amino acids.

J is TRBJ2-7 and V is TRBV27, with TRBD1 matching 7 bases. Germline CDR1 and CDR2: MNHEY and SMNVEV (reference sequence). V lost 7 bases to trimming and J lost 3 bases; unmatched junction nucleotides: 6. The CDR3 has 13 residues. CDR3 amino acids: CASKRDSNYEQYF. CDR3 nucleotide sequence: TGTGCCAGCAAAAGGGACAGCAACTACGAGCAGTACTTC.

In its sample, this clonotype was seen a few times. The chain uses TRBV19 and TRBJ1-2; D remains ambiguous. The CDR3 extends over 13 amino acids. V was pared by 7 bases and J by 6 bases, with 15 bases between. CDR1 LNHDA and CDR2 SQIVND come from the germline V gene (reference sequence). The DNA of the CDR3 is TGTGCCAGTACAGGCCTGCTAGACAATGGCTACACCTTC. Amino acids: CASTGLLDNGYTF.

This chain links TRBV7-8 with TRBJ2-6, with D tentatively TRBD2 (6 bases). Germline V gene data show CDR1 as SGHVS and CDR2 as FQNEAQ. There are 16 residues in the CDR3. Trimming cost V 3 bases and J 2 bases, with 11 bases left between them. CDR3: CASSFSGGAGANVLTF. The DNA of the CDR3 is TGTGCCAGCAGCTTTTCCGGGGGAGCTGGGGCCAACGTCCTGACTTTC.

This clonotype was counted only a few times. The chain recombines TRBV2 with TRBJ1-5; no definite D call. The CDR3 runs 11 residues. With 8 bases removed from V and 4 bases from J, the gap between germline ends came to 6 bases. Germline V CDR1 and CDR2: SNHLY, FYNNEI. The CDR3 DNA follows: TGTGCCAGCGGCAGAAATCAGCCCCAGCATTTT. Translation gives CASGRNQPQHF.

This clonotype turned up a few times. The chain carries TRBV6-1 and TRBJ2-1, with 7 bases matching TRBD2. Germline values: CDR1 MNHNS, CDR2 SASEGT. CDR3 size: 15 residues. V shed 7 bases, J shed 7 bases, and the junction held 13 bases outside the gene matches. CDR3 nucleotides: TGTGCCAGCAACCTAAGGTGGGAGGGTGCGAATGAGCAGTTCTTC. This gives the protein CASNLRWEGANEQFF.

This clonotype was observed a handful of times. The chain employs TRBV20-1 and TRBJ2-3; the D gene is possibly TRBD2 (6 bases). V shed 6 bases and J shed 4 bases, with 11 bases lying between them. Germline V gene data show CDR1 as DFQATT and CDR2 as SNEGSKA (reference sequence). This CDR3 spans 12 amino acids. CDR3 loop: CSAGGESDTQYF. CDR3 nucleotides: TGCAGTGCAGGCGGGGAATCAGATACGCAGTATTTT.

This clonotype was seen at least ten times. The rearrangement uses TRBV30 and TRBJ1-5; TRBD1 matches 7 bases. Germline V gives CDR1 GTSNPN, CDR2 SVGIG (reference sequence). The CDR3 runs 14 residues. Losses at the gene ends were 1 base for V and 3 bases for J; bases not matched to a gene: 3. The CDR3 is CAWSAGQSNQPQHF. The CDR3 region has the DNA TGTGCCTGGAGTGCGGGACAGTCCAATCAGCCCCAGCATTTT. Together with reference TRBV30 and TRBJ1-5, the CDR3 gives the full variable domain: SQTIHQWPATLVQPVGSPLSLECTVEGTSNPNLYWYRQAAGRGLQLLFYSVGIGQISSEVPQNLSASRPQDRQFILSSKKLLLSDSGFYLCAWSAGQSNQPQHFGDGTRLSIL.

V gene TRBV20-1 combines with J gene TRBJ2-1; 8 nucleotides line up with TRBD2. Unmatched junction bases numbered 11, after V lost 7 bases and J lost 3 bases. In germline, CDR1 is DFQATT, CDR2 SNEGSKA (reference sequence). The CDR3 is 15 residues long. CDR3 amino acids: CSVIASGYNYNEQFF. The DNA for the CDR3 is TGCAGTGTCATAGCTAGCGGGTACAACTACAATGAGCAGTTCTTC.

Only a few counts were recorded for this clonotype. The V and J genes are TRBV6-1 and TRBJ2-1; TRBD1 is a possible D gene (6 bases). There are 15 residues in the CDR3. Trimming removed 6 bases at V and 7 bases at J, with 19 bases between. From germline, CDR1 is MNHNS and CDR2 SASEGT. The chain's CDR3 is CASSLQGLGLNEQFF. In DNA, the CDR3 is TGTGCCAGCAGCTTACAGGGTCTCGGTTTGAATGAGCAGTTCTTC.

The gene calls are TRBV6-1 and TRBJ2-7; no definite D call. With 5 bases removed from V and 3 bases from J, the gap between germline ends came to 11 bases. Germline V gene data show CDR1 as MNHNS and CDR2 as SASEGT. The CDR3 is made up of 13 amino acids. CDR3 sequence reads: CASSPGPIYEQYV. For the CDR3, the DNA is TGTGCCAGCAGTCCCGGGCCGATCTACGAGCAGTACGTC.

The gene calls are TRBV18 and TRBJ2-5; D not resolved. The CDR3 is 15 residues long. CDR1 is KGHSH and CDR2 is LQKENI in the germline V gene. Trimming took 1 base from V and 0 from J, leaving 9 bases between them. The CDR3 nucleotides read TGTGCCAGCTCACCACAGGAAACGTACCAAGAGACCCAGTACTTC. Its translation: CASSPQETYQETQYF.

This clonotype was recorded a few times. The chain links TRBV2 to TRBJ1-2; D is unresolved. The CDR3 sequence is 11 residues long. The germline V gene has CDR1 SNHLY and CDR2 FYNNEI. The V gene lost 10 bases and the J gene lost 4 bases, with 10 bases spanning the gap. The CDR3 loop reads CATQDPYGYTF. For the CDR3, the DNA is TGTGCCACCCAGGATCCCTATGGCTACACCTTC.

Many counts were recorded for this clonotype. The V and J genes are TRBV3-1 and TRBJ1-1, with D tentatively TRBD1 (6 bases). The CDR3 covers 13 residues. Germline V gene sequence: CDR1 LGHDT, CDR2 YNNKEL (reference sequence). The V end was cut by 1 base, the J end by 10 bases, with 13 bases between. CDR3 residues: CASSQGGTYGAFF. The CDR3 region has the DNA TGTGCCAGCAGCCAAGGCGGGACATACGGAGCTTTCTTT. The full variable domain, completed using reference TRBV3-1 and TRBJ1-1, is DTAVSQTPKYLVTQMGNDKSIKCEQNLGHDTMYWYKQDSKKFLKIMFSYNNKELIINETVPNRFSPKSPDKAHLNLHINSLELGDSAVYFCASSQGGTYGAFFGQGTRLTVV.

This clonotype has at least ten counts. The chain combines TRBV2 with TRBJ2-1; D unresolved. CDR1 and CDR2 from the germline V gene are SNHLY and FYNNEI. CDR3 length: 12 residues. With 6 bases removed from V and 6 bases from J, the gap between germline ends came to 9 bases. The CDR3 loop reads CASRTLINEQFF. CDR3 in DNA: TGTGCCAGCAGAACCCTTATCAATGAGCAGTTCTTC.

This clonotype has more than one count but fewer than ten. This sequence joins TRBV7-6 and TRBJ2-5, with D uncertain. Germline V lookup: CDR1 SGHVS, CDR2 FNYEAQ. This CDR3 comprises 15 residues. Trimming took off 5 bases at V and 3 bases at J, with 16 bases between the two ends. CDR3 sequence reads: CASSKRTSVEETQYF. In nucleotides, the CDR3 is TGTGCCAGCAGCAAACGGACCTCAGTAGAAGAGACCCAGTACTTC.

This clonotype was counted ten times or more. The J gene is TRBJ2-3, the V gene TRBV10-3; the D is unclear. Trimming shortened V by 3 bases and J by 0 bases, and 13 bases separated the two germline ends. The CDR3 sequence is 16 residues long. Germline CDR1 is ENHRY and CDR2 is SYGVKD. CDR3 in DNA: TGTGCCATCAGTGATAGTCTCGGTACTAGCACAGATACGCAGTATTTT. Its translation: CAISDSLGTSTDTQYF.

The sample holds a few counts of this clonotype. The CDR3: CASSFQGALSYGYTF. DNA for the CDR3: TGTGCCAGCAGTTTCCAGGGGGCGCTTAGCTATGGCTACACCTTC. The rearrangement uses TRBV5-6 and TRBJ1-2, with 8 bases fitting TRBD1. The germline gives CDR1 SGHDT, CDR2 YYEEEE. The ends lost 5 bases at V and 4 bases at J; junction bases unmatched: 10. This CDR3 has 15 residues.

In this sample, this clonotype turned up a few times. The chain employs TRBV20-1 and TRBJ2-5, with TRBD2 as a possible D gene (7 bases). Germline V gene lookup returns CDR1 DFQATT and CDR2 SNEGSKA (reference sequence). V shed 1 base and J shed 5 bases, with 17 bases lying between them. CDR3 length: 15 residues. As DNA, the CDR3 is TGCAGTGCTAGAGTACTAGTAAGGGGGGGGGAGACCCAGTACTTC. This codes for CSARVLVRGGETQYF.